This TCR beta chain was retrieved from a study of blood T cell repertoires in COVID-19 (TCRdb year 2020). Some background on the complete study: Collaborator samples came from the United States, Italy and Spain and covered acute and convalescent phases of COVID-19. The prospective study material was composed of cDNA or gDNA derived from T cells, B-cell-depleted T cells, or PBMCs. Deeply sampled blood TCRbeta repertoires from subjects exposed to, actively infected with, or recovered from COVID-19 were included in the dataset. The repertoires were made available in a free public database intended to serve as a resource for research on the immune response to SARS-CoV-2. Samples came from the ongoing ImmuneRACE study (first 160 participants) plus 1,254 subjects from 6 global collaborators. The sample metadata nearly always contained a de-identified subject ID, COVID-19 status, age in years and sex. Where available, HLA class I and class II types were obtained from metadata supplied by the sample provider rather than from assay-based typing.

What the research found in general, with its limitations: The amount of clinical and demographic metadata varied by source and participant and was provided uncurated.

As concerns this clone: Its antigen is currently not known. Base qualities are not recorded, but no much larger clone differs from it by a single base.

The CDR3 runs 18 amino acids, cysteine and phenylalanine included. The DNA shown is the 54-base CDR3, in frame from base 1. V is trimmed back by 5 bases and J by 1 base, and the junction contains 9 bases that no gene match accounts for. CDR1 and CDR2, looked up from the germline V gene, are MDHEN and SYDVKM. TCRbeta CDR3 regions were amplified from genomic DNA by means of the immunoSEQ Assay, a bias-controlled multiplex PCR. The paper's data handling went like this. The number of nucleated cells in each sample was estimated from the amplification of reference gene primers within the assay. To quantify the absolute abundance of each unique TCRbeta CDR3 rearrangement, sequence reads were collapsed and filtered. Productive Simpson clonality was computed per sample as the square root of Simpson's diversity index over productive rearrangements. TCRdb carries this immuneACCESS record with in-frame sequences only. Its versions omit some clonotypes, under half of them owing to an unresolved V gene in the studies checked, with the rest unexplained. V and J calls and clone size are as listed in that table; D and trimming were resolved from the DNA. The sample contains some 70,000 clones, 87% of them found a single time. Approximately 7% of the sample is held by the ten biggest clonotypes.

The collaborating institutions used their own protocols to collect whole blood in K2EDTA tubes. For TCRbeta analysis, collaborator samples were shipped as frozen whole blood, as isolated PBMCs, or as DNA extracted from either sample type. Recombination linked TRBV28 to TRBJ2-1; 12 middle bases align to TRBD2. The TCR comes from a man aged 50 or older with active COVID-19. The sequenced sample was peripheral blood. The nucleotide sequence reads TGTGCCAGCAGTCCGGGGACTAGCGGGTATCCTTCCTACAATGAGCAGTTCTTC. It translates as CASSPGTSGYPSYNEQFF.